Shown below are 27 T cell receptor beta chains from a single sample sequenced in a study of shared clonotypes between healthy human individuals. Using immunoSEQ multiplex PCR, the repertoire was profiled, and TCRdb retains in-frame clones only, with some absent. The profile covers 650,000 to 700,000 clones, with roughly 87% appearing a single time and 30% to 40% taken by the ten largest. The source material was memory CD8+ T cells from PBMCs. Subset denoted: CD45RO+ cells pooled with CCR7-negative TemRA cells. The origin of the receptors is a man younger than 30 in good health. Some clones in this sample may be carry-over from other donors' samples.

The V gene is TRBV4-2, the J gene TRBJ2-1, with D perhaps matching TRBD2 (6 bases). Germline V CDR1 and CDR2: LGHNA, YNFKEQ. This CDR3 has 15 amino acids. V lost 4 bases and J lost 4, with 14 bases in between. The CDR3 DNA follows: TGTGCCAGCAGCCCCTCCGGGACTCAGTACAATGAGCAGTTCTTC. It encodes CASSPSGTQYNEQFF.

The chain is built from TRBV29-1 and TRBJ1-1, with 10 bases fitting TRBD1. Germline CDR1 is SQVTM and CDR2 is ANQGSEA. CDR3 size: 12 residues. V shed 5 bases and J 5 bases; nucleotides not matched to a gene: 2. In DNA form, the CDR3 reads TGCAGCGTTCCGGGACAGGGGACTGAAGCTTTCTTT. Protein sequence: CSVPGQGTEAFF. The whole variable domain, filled in from reference TRBV29-1 and TRBJ1-1, reads SAVISQKPSRDICQRGTSLTIQCQVDSQVTMMFWYRQQPGQSLTLIATANQGSEATYESGFVIDKFPISRPNLTFSTLTVSNMSPEDSSIYLCSVPGQGTEAFFGQGTRLTVV.

The chain employs TRBV27 and TRBJ1-5; D is perhaps TRBD1 (5 bases). Germline V gives CDR1 MNHEY, CDR2 SMNVEV (reference sequence). The CDR3 sequence is 15 residues long. With 5 bases removed from V and 1 base from J, the gap between germline ends came to 12 bases. The CDR3 spells CASSPFGGSNQPQHF. The CDR3 DNA reads as TGTGCCAGCAGTCCCTTCGGGGGGAGCAATCAGCCCCAGCATTTT.

This clone was seen once. The V call is TRBV27, the J call TRBJ2-3, with D perhaps TRBD2 (5 bases). Germline V gene data show CDR1 as MNHEY and CDR2 as SMNVEV (reference sequence). Trimming shortened V by 6 bases and J by 5 bases, and 18 bases separated the two germline ends. The CDR3 runs to 15 residues. CDR3 nucleotides: TGTGCCAGCAGGGTGCTAGCAGGAGTGGAAGATACGCAGTATTTT. It codes for CASRVLAGVEDTQYF.

In its sample, this clone was seen a few times. The rearrangement uses TRBV4-1 and TRBJ2-7, with TRBD1 matching over 11 bases. Germline loops: CDR1 MGHRA, CDR2 YSYEKL. V shed 1 base and J 2 bases; nucleotides not matched to a gene: 4. The CDR3 has 16 residues. CDR3 nucleotides: TGCGCCAGCAGCCAAGGCCCGGGACAGGGGGCCTACGAGCAGTACTTC. The encoded protein is CASSQGPGQGAYEQYF.

The V and J genes are TRBV27 and TRBJ2-1, with TRBD2 identical over 12 bases. After removal of 5 bases from V and 6 bases from J, the junction contained 5 bases not matched to a gene. The CDR3 runs 15 residues. The germline gives CDR1 MNHEY, CDR2 SMNVEV (reference sequence). DNA for the CDR3: TGTGCCAGCAGTCAGCTAGCGGGGGGGGGCAATGAGCAGTTCTTC. This gives the protein CASSQLAGGGNEQFF.

The rearrangement uses TRBV7-9 and TRBJ2-7, with D tentatively TRBD2 (5 bases). Trimming pared 5 bases from V and 0 bases from J, leaving 17 bases between. CDR1 is SEHNR, CDR2 FQNEAQ, per germline (reference sequence). The CDR3 sequence is 16 residues long. The CDR3 is CASSQDVGGGSYEQYF. Here the CDR3 DNA reads TGTGCCAGCAGCCAAGATGTCGGTGGAGGCTCCTACGAGCAGTACTTC.

The gene calls are TRBV27 and TRBJ1-2; D uncertain. This CDR3 has 16 residues. V lost 4 bases, J lost 8 bases, and 23 bases lay in between. Germline V gene sequence: CDR1 MNHEY, CDR2 SMNVEV (reference sequence). Written as DNA, the CDR3 is TGTGCCAGCAGTTCACTCCACTGGGTGGGTAGCAGAGGCTACACCTTC. This gives the protein CASSSLHWVGSRGYTF.

This clone was observed a single time. The chain combines TRBV6-6 with TRBJ1-2; possibly TRBD1 for D (6 bases). V was trimmed by 0 bases and J by 8 bases, leaving 16 bases between them. The CDR3 has 15 residues. Germline V gene data show CDR1 as MNHNY and CDR2 as SVGAGI (reference sequence). The CDR3 sequence is CASSYSRGGWEGYTF. The CDR3 DNA is TGTGCCAGCAGTTACTCGAGGGGGGGTTGGGAAGGCTACACCTTC.

This chain uses TRBV5-8 with TRBJ2-7; no clear D gene. Between the trimmed V and J ends, which lost 4 bases and 6 bases, there was a span of 17 bases. There are 14 residues in the CDR3. Germline assignment: CDR1 SGHTS and CDR2 YDEGEE. The CDR3 DNA is TGTGCCAGCAGCCCGAATTTAAACCTGGGCGAGCAGTACTTC. This encodes CASSPNLNLGEQYF.

This clone was counted ten times or more. V and J are TRBV4-1 and TRBJ1-5, with unresolved D. Germline CDR1 MGHRA, CDR2 YSYEKL. V lost 0 bases, J lost 2 bases, and 11 bases lay in between. The CDR3 is made up of 16 amino acids. The CDR3 DNA is TGCGCCAGCAGCCAAGATGTGGGAAACCGCAATCAGCCCCAGCATTTT. Residues: CASSQDVGNRNQPQHF.

The chain has TRBV6-5 and TRBJ2-1; D unresolved. This CDR3 has 16 residues. Germline CDR1 is MNHEY and CDR2 is SVGAGI. Trimming pared 2 bases from V and 0 bases from J, leaving 11 bases between. CDR3 region: CASSYDGPSSYNEQFF. Here the CDR3 DNA reads TGTGCCAGCAGTTACGACGGACCTAGCTCCTACAATGAGCAGTTCTTC.

The chain has TRBV6-5 and TRBJ2-5, with 7 nucleotides matching TRBD1. Germline loops: CDR1 MNHEY, CDR2 SVGAGI. The CDR3 length is 13 residues. V shed 5 bases and J 5 bases; nucleotides not matched to a gene: 5. The CDR3 region has the DNA TGTGCCAGCAGTACGGGACAGCGGGAGACCCAGTACTTC. Its protein is CASSTGQRETQYF.

The chain uses TRBV2 and TRBJ2-4; 14 bases match TRBD2. Trimming removed 10 bases from V and 1 base from J; junction bases left unmatched: 6. Germline CDR1 SNHLY, CDR2 FYNNEI. The CDR3 is made up of 16 amino acids. The CDR3 region is CATQGLAGAAKNIQYF. The CDR3 DNA sequence: TGTGCCACTCAGGGACTAGCGGGAGCCGCCAAAAACATTCAGTACTTC.

The V call is TRBV5-6, the J call TRBJ1-5, with D possibly TRBD1 on 6 matching bases. The CDR3 totals 15 residues. The V and J ends lost 1 base and 2 bases respectively, with 10 bases between them. CDR1 SGHDT and CDR2 YYEEEE come from the germline V gene. The CDR3 DNA sequence: TGTGCCAGCAGCTTGTTGGCAGGGGGCAATCAGCCCCAGCATTTT. As protein: CASSLLAGGNQPQHF.

This sequence joins TRBV7-9 and TRBJ2-1, with D perhaps matching TRBD1 or TRBD2 (5 bases each). The CDR3 sequence is 16 residues long. The V and J ends lost 5 bases and 3 bases respectively, with 17 bases between them. Germline CDR1 SEHNR, CDR2 FQNEAQ (reference sequence). The CDR3 region has the DNA TGTGCCAGCAGCCATAGCGTCACAGGTTACTACAATGAGCAGTTCTTC. It encodes CASSHSVTGYYNEQFF.

The chain recombines TRBV30 with TRBJ2-5; a weak D match, TRBD1 (5 bases). The J call may be wrong; the DNA end is better matched by TRBJ2-7. This CDR3 has 12 amino acids. Germline V lookup: CDR1 GTSNPN, CDR2 SVGIG (reference sequence). The CDR3 region is CAWSVEGVEQYF. The CDR3 nucleotides read TGTGCCTGGAGTGTAGAAGGGGTCGAGCAGTACTTC.

V usage is TRBV10-3 and J usage is TRBJ2-2, with D possibly TRBD1 on 6 matching bases. The CDR3 is 14 residues long. With 3 bases removed from V and 6 bases from J, the gap between germline ends came to 11 bases. The germline CDR1 and CDR2 sequences are ENHRY and SYGVKD. For the CDR3, the DNA is TGTGCCATCAGTGATGGGGGCGCCCCCGGGGAGCTGTTTTTT. Amino acid sequence: CAISDGGAPGELFF.

The chain employs TRBV2 and TRBJ2-5; 8 bases map to TRBD1. Germline CDR1 reads SNHLY; CDR2 reads FYNNEI. The CDR3 loop spans 17 amino acids. V dropped 3 bases and J dropped 6; count of bases not matched to a gene: 15. The CDR3 here is CASSDFPLQGESQTQYF. Written as DNA, the CDR3 is TGTGCCAGCAGTGATTTTCCTCTACAGGGGGAGAGCCAGACCCAGTACTTC.

The rearrangement links TRBV7-9 to TRBJ2-2; a weak D match, TRBD2 (5 bases). The CDR3 length is 17 residues. Per the germline V gene, CDR1 is SEHNR and CDR2 is FQNEAQ (reference sequence). The V end lost 2 bases, the J end lost 2 bases, and 15 bases lay between the germline ends. The CDR3, as DNA: TGTGCCAGCAGCTTATTCCGTGGGAGAGTTAACACCGGGGAGCTGTTTTTT. It specifies CASSLFRGRVNTGELFF.

The gene calls are TRBV29-1 and TRBJ2-7; possible D gene TRBD2, 5 bases. The CDR3 sequence is 13 residues long. CDR1 is SQVTM and CDR2 is ANQGSEA in the germline V gene. The V gene lost 6 bases and the J gene lost 6 bases, with 18 bases spanning the gap. This chain's CDR3 is CSVQAFNGIEQYF. The CDR3 coding sequence is TGCAGCGTACAAGCGTTCAACGGGATCGAGCAGTACTTC.

The chain carries TRBV27 and TRBJ1-5; D unresolved. The germline V and J ends were trimmed by 1 base and 0 bases, with 7 bases remaining between them. The germline gives CDR1 MNHEY, CDR2 SMNVEV (reference sequence). This CDR3 contains 15 residues. The CDR3: CASSLYRTSNQPQHF. CDR3 DNA sequence: TGTGCCAGCAGTTTATACAGAACTAGCAATCAGCCCCAGCATTTT.

V usage is TRBV9 and J usage is TRBJ2-1; D gene unclear. Trimming took off 2 bases at V and 2 bases at J, with 5 bases between the two ends. CDR3 length: 13 residues. The germline V gene encodes CDR1 SGDLS and CDR2 YYNGEE. This chain's CDR3 is CASSVSPYNEQFF. CDR3 DNA sequence: TGTGCCAGCAGCGTTAGTCCCTACAATGAGCAGTTCTTC. Full variable domain (missing parts from reference TRBV9 and TRBJ2-1): DSGVTQTPKHLITATGQRVTLRCSPRSGDLSVYWYQQSLDQGLQFLIQYYNGEERAKGNILERFSAQQFPDLHSELNLSSLELGDSALYFCASSVSPYNEQFFGPGTRLTVL.

This clone was seen only a few times. The rearrangement uses TRBV28 and TRBJ1-2; D gene unclear. The CDR3 has 13 amino acids. Germline V gene sequence: CDR1 MDHEN, CDR2 SYDVKM. Trimming left V 9 bases short and J 2 bases short, with 13 bases between. The CDR3 DNA follows: TGTGCCAGTTGGGCGCTTCTCAACTATGGCTACACCTTC. Residues: CASWALLNYGYTF.

The sample holds one count of this clone. This rearrangement joins TRBV7-9 to TRBJ2-5; D unclear. CDR1 SEHNR and CDR2 FQNEAQ come from the germline V gene (reference sequence). The CDR3 contains 12 residues. Trimming pared 3 bases from V and 5 bases from J, leaving 7 bases between. The CDR3 protein is CASSFATETQYF. The CDR3, as DNA: TGTGCCAGCAGCTTCGCGACGGAGACCCAGTACTTC.

The genes are TRBV7-9 and TRBJ2-3; D remains ambiguous. Trimming stripped 5 bases from V and 7 bases from J, with 10 bases between. The CDR3 runs to 12 residues. Germline CDR1 reads SEHNR; CDR2 reads FQNEAQ (reference sequence). This CDR3 reads CASSPDLNTQYF. Here the CDR3 DNA reads TGTGCCAGCAGCCCCGATCTAAATACGCAGTATTTT.

V gene TRBV11-2 combines with J gene TRBJ1-2; D possibly corresponds to TRBD1 (5 bases). V lost 5 bases, J lost 2 bases, and 27 bases lay in between. The CDR3 contains 19 residues. Germline V gene sequence: CDR1 SGHAT, CDR2 FQNNGV. CDR3 sequence: CASSPPSWGVANLNYGYTF. The CDR3 coding sequence is TGTGCCAGCAGCCCTCCGTCTTGGGGGGTAGCAAACCTAAACTATGGCTACACCTTC.